The rows below give T cell receptor beta chains drawn from one sample of a study of cytomegalovirus exposure and HLA in healthy donors. TCRdb keeps only in-frame clones here, not all; method: immunoSEQ multiplex PCR. This sample carries about 120,000 clones, roughly 88% of them seen once, and the ten largest clones take 4.5% to 6%. The sample comprised PBMCs. These TCRs come from a young man in good health and CMV-seronegative. CDR3s include the opening cysteine and the closing phenylalanine or tryptophan.

CDR3 length: 14
V gene: TRBV5-4
CDR3 protein: CASSQEMERPRQFF

CDR3 length: 12
V gene: TRBV5-4
CDR3 protein: CASSLATCEQYF

CDR3 length: 14
V gene: TRBV6-4
CDR3 protein: CARLRDATNEKLFF

CDR3 length: 13
V gene: TRBV10-3
CDR3 protein: CAIKVGRDNEQFF

CDR3 length: 20
V gene: TRBV11-2
CDR3 protein: CASSLDYRVSGSPTSYEQYF

CDR3 length: 14
V gene: TRBV11-2
CDR3 protein: CASSLTGTGDGYTF

CDR3 length: 17
V gene: TRBV5-6
CDR3 protein: CASSLWGAGQWGTEAFF

CDR3 length: 13
V gene: TRBV19
CDR3 protein: CASSTGSHNEQFF

CDR3 length: 15
V gene: TRBV15
CDR3 protein: CATSRDGKSDQPQHF

CDR3 length: 17
V gene: TRBV5-1
CDR3 protein: CASSLEPRVGGNYGYTF

CDR3 length: 15
V gene: TRBV27
CDR3 protein: CASSSIQGSNSPLHF

CDR3 length: 14
V gene: TRBV6-1
CDR3 protein: CASGPRDSNQPQHF

CDR3 length: 14
V gene: TRBV30
CDR3 protein: CAWSSGTGGNEQFF

CDR3 length: 15
V gene: TRBV30
CDR3 protein: CAWSVQRHSGNTIYF

CDR3 length: 14
V gene: TRBV30
CDR3 protein: CAWMGQGGRNTIYF

CDR3 length: 14
V gene: TRBV11-1
CDR3 protein: CASSSMTDNYGYTF

CDR3 length: 15
V gene: TRBV11-2
CDR3 protein: CASSLSGQTNTEAFF

CDR3 length: 16
V gene: TRBV5-1
CDR3 protein: CASSGQGGSGANVLTF

CDR3 length: 13
V gene: TRBV6-6
CDR3 protein: CASSLGTGSEAFF

CDR3 length: 15
V gene: TRBV6-5
CDR3 protein: CASSYMSVAGPEAFF

CDR3 length: 13
V gene: TRBV7-9
CDR3 protein: CASSPTSGGEQYF

CDR3 length: 15
V gene: TRBV2
CDR3 protein: CASIIRDSPNSPLHF

CDR3 length: 14
V gene: TRBV11-2
CDR3 protein: CASSLKTGLNEQFF

CDR3 length: 15
V gene: TRBV5-6
CDR3 protein: CASSLGRGTSYEQYF

CDR3 length: 11
V gene: TRBV20-1
CDR3 protein: CSARPSGIQYF

CDR3 length: 15
V gene: TRBV6-1
CDR3 protein: CASIPLQGAGYGYTF